These 17 T cell receptor beta chains were all obtained from the same sample, sequenced in a study of breast tumors, draining lymph nodes, adjacent tissues (dated by TCRdb to between 2015 and 2016). Library method: multiplex PCR. The sequencer was an Illumina HiSeq 2000. In-frame beta chains were kept once TCRdb had trimmed the public reads at Q25 with fastp and called clones with MiXCR. Duplicate CDR3 protein sequences are folded into a single record with the most common DNA and genes. Here the sample has some 7,600 distinct CDR3 sequences; 74% occur a single time. In total, the top ten clones hold less than 55% of the sample. Sequenced sample: tumor-adjacent breast tissue. Receptor source: a female donor with breast cancer. Some clones in this sample may be carry-over from other donors' samples.

A note on this clonotype: Compared with germline, one end of the junction differs, possibly owing to a read error. The chain joins TRBV11-3 to TRBJ2-1; TRBD2 agrees at 10 bases. This CDR3 contains 14 residues. Germline CDR1 SGHNT, CDR2 YENEEA. DNA of the CDR3: TGTGCCAGCCAGAGCGGGGGGGCCTACAATGAGCGGTTCTTC. Residues: CASQSGGAYNERFF.

The J gene is TRBJ1-6, the V gene TRBV5-5, with a weak D call TRBD1 (6 bases). Per the germline V gene, CDR1 is SGHKS and CDR2 is YYEKEE (reference sequence). There are 16 residues in the CDR3. V lost 7 bases, J lost 7 bases, and 21 bases lay in between. The CDR3 loop reads CASRAYGGTKNSPLHF. The CDR3 nucleotides read TGTGCCAGCCGGGCCTATGGGGGCACAAAAAATTCACCCCTCCACTTT.

This chain uses TRBV11-3 with TRBJ2-5, with 9 nucleotides matching TRBD2. Germline-derived CDR1 and CDR2 are SGHNT and YENEEA. Unmatched junction bases numbered 8, after V lost 8 bases and J lost 7 bases. The CDR3 loop spans 13 amino acids. CDR3 in amino acids: CASRAGGEGTQYF. CDR3 nucleotides: TGTGCCAGCCGTGCGGGAGGGGAAGGGACCCAGTACTTC.

V usage is TRBV10-3 and J usage is TRBJ1-6; D is perhaps TRBD1 (6 bases). CDR1 and CDR2 from the germline V gene are ENHRY and SYGVKD. Trimming shortened V by 9 bases and J by 6 bases, and 18 bases separated the two germline ends. The CDR3 is made up of 15 amino acids. The CDR3 reads CAINRELTSNSPLHF. CDR3 DNA: TGTGCCATTAACAGGGAACTCACCTCTAATTCACCCCTCCACTTT.

This clonotype was counted once. The V call is TRBV7-9, the J call TRBJ1-4; tentative D call: TRBD1 (5 bases). The length of the CDR3 is 13 residues. Trimming left V 5 bases short and J 7 bases short, with 11 bases between. CDR1 and CDR2 (germline): SEHNR, FQNEAQ (reference sequence). This chain's CDR3 is CASSRETVEKLFF. The CDR3 bases are TGTGCCAGCAGCCGCGAGACAGTTGAAAAACTGTTTTTT.

The rearrangement joins TRBV5-1 to TRBJ2-7; 7 bases line up with TRBD1. J gave up 5 bases and V 4 bases, and 3 bases lay outside the gene matches. There are 12 residues in the CDR3. Germline lookup yields CDR1 SGHRS and CDR2 YFSETQ. The CDR3 loop is CASSKDRDEQYF. For the CDR3, the DNA is TGCGCCAGCAGCAAAGACAGGGACGAGCAGTACTTC.

This chain connects TRBV5-1 to TRBJ1-3; D is uncertain. Germline-derived CDR1 and CDR2 are SGHRS and YFSETQ. This CDR3 region has 15 residues. Trimming took 4 bases from V and 1 from J, leaving 12 bases between them. CDR3 residues: CASSPISASGNTIYF. CDR3 in DNA: TGCGCCAGCAGCCCAATCAGCGCTTCTGGAAACACCATATATTTT.

By frequency in the sample, this clonotype is medium-sized. The chain couples TRBV11-1 to TRBJ1-6, with D uncertain. The CDR3 has 14 residues. The germline V gene has CDR1 SGHAT and CDR2 FQDESV (reference sequence). V was shortened by 1 base and J by 8 bases, with 9 bases between the two germline ends. CDR3 coding DNA: TGTGCCAGCAGCTTAGGCGATTCCGATTCACCCCTCCACTTT. This translates into CASSLGDSDSPLHF.

The J gene is TRBJ2-1, the V gene TRBV20-1; D is perhaps TRBD2 (7 bases). CDR3 size: 16 residues. From germline, CDR1 is DFQATT and CDR2 SNEGSKA (reference sequence). With 3 bases removed from V and 7 bases from J, the gap between germline ends came to 22 bases. The CDR3 protein is CSASGGAQGWGNEQFF. The CDR3 nucleotides read TGCAGTGCTAGTGGGGGGGCGCAGGGGTGGGGAAATGAGCAGTTCTTC.

This chain joins TRBV20-1 and TRBJ2-7; 15 nucleotides match TRBD2. Trimming cost V 4 bases and J 5 bases; bases outside gene matches: 6. Per the germline V gene, CDR1 is DFQATT and CDR2 is SNEGSKA (reference sequence). The CDR3 has 15 amino acids. CDR3 amino acids: CSANGLAGGPNEQYF. The CDR3 nucleotides are TGCAGTGCTAATGGACTAGCGGGAGGGCCCAACGAGCAGTACTTC.

This chain joins TRBV29-1 and TRBJ2-7; D uncertain. CDR1 SQVTM and CDR2 ANQGSEA come from the germline V gene. V shed 0 bases and J shed 7 bases, with 10 bases lying between them. The CDR3 is made up of 12 amino acids. CDR3 amino acids: CSVEDEGQEQYF. The CDR3 DNA is TGCAGCGTTGAAGATGAAGGGCAAGAGCAGTACTTC.

V usage is TRBV9 and J usage is TRBJ1-2; 11 positions match TRBD1. Germline V lookup: CDR1 SGDLS, CDR2 YYNGEE. The CDR3 spans 15 residues. The junction had 1 base not matched to a gene; V was cut back by 0 bases and J by 3 bases. The CDR3 bases are TGTGCCAGCAGCGTAGGGACAGGGGGCGACTATGGCTACACCTTC. Translated, it gives CASSVGTGGDYGYTF. Full variable domain (remainder filled in from reference TRBV9 and TRBJ1-2): DSGVTQTPKHLITATGQRVTLRCSPRSGDLSVYWYQQSLDQGLQFLIQYYNGEERAKGNILERFSAQQFPDLHSELNLSSLELGDSALYFCASSVGTGGDYGYTFGSGTRLTVV.

The V and J genes are TRBV6-5 and TRBJ2-7; D could derive from TRBD1 or TRBD2 (6 bases each). The germline V gene encodes CDR1 MNHEY and CDR2 SVGAGI. The V and J ends lost 6 bases and 0 bases respectively, with 9 bases between them. CDR3 length equals 13 residues. The CDR3 region is CASSEGGSYEQYF. In nucleotides, the CDR3 is TGTGCCAGCAGCGAGGGGGGCTCCTACGAGCAGTACTTC.

The CDR3 sequence is CASSLVGSRGETQYF. The DNA for the CDR3 is TGTGCCAGCAGCTTAGTCGGATCCCGAGGAGAGACCCAGTACTTC. J is TRBJ2-5 and V is TRBV7-6; D is uncertain. The CDR3 runs 15 residues. From germline, CDR1 is SGHVS and CDR2 FNYEAQ. Trimming left V 1 base short and J 4 bases short, with 13 bases between. Supplemented by reference TRBV7-6 and TRBJ2-5, the full variable domain reads GAGVSQSPRYKVTKRGQDVALRCDPISGHVSLYWYRQALGQGPEFLTYFNYEAQQDKSGLPNDRFSAERPEGSISTLTIQRTEQRDSAMYRCASSLVGSRGETQYFGPGTRLLVL.

The chain couples TRBV20-1 to TRBJ2-7; D unclear. The germline V and J ends were trimmed by 5 bases and 1 base, with 12 bases remaining between them. This CDR3 is 13 amino acids long. From germline, CDR1 is DFQATT and CDR2 SNEGSKA (reference sequence). CDR3: CSASATASYEQYF. Written as DNA, the CDR3 is TGCAGTGCTTCAGCCACAGCTTCCTACGAGCAGTACTTC.

This clonotype occurred many times. This chain uses TRBV29-1 with TRBJ2-4; 10 bases line up with TRBD1. In germline, CDR1 is SQVTM, CDR2 ANQGSEA. The CDR3 totals 12 residues. V shed 8 bases, J shed 9 bases, and the junction held 7 bases outside the gene matches. As DNA, the CDR3 is TGCAGCATCCGGGACAGGGGTAGCATTCAGTACTTC. Amino acids: CSIRDRGSIQYF.

This clonotype came up once. J is TRBJ2-1 and V is TRBV10-3; D call uncertain. Trimming pared 2 bases from V and 8 bases from J, leaving 10 bases between. Germline CDR1 ENHRY, CDR2 SYGVKD. This CDR3 comprises 13 residues. The CDR3, as DNA: TGTGCCATCAGTGAGGTCTTGGACGATGAGCAGTTCTTC. Translated, it gives CAISEVLDDEQFF.